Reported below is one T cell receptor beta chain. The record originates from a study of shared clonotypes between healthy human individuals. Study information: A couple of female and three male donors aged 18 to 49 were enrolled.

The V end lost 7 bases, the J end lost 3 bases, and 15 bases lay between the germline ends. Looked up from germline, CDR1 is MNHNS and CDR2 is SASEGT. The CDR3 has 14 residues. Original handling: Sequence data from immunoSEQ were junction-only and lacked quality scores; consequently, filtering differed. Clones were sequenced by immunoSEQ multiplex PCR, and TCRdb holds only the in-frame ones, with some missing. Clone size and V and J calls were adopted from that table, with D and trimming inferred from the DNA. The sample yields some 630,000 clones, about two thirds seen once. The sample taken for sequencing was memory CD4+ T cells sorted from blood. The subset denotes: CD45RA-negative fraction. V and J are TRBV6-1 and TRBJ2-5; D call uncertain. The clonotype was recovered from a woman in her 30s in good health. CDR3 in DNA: TGTGCCAGCAAATCCAGGAATGCAAAAGAGACCCAGTACTTC. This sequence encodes CASKSRNAKETQYF.